The next 21 T cell receptor beta chains were all read from a single sample in a study of cytomegalovirus exposure and HLA in healthy donors. Sequencing used immunoSEQ multiplex PCR; TCRdb keeps in-frame clones, though not all of them. The sample contains under 85,000 clones, roughly 95% of which appear only once. The sample consisted of PBMCs. The receptors come from a woman aged 18-29 years in good health and CMV-seropositive.

This clone was detected once. The rearrangement links TRBV18 to TRBJ1-1, with unresolved D. Germline V CDR1 and CDR2: KGHSH, LQKENI. The V end was cut by 3 bases, the J end by 3 bases, with 14 bases between. The CDR3 totals 15 residues. The CDR3 nucleotides are TGTGCCAGCTCACCGGCTGGGATGGGAGACACTGAAGCTTTCTTT. As protein: CASSPAGMGDTEAFF.

The J gene is TRBJ2-7, the V gene TRBV5-1; 9 bases agree with TRBD2. The CDR3 covers 15 residues. Germline V lookup: CDR1 SGHRS, CDR2 YFSETQ. The V gene end was trimmed by 0 bases and the J gene end by 2 bases; junction bases not matched to a gene: 3. In DNA form, the CDR3 reads TGCGCCAGCAGCTTGGGTCCTAGCGGGGCCTACGAGCAGTACTTC. Translated, it gives CASSLGPSGAYEQYF.

CDR3 in DNA: TGCGCCAGCAGCCAAGAAGCGGGGGGGCCAGATACGCAGTATTTT. Translating it yields CASSQEAGGPDTQYF. The chain links TRBV4-3 to TRBJ2-3, with 10 bases lining up with TRBD2. V lost 0 bases, J lost 4 bases, and 1 base stayed unmatched. Germline CDR1 and CDR2: LGHNA and YSLEER. The CDR3 is 15 residues long.

V usage is TRBV6-1 and J usage is TRBJ2-3, with D tentatively TRBD1 (6 bases). This CDR3 has 14 amino acids. In germline, CDR1 is MNHNS, CDR2 SASEGT. V shed 4 bases and J shed 8 bases, with 16 bases lying between them. The CDR3 coding sequence is TGTGCCAGCAGTGCCCGGACAGATCCCGGTACGCAGTATTTT. Translated: CASSARTDPGTQYF.

This clone was counted between two and nine times. The junction and the germline gene differ at one end; a read error may be behind it. This chain links TRBV4-1 with TRBJ2-7, with 8 bases matching TRBD1. Germline loops: CDR1 MGHRA, CDR2 YSYEKL. This CDR3 is 14 amino acids long. DNA of the CDR3: TGCGCCAGCAGACAAGCCGGACAGGGAGACGAGCAGTACTTC. This gives the protein CASRQAGQGDEQYF.

This chain links TRBV18 with TRBJ1-4; D not certain. Germline V gene data show CDR1 as KGHSH and CDR2 as LQKENI. Trimming removed 3 bases from V and 6 bases from J, with 17 bases in between. This CDR3 has 16 amino acids. CDR3 residues: CASSPRRDDGYEKLFF. In nucleotides, the CDR3 is TGTGCCAGCTCACCTCGGAGAGACGACGGGTATGAAAAACTGTTTTTT.

The rearrangement uses TRBV29-1 and TRBJ2-7, with TRBD1 matching over 12 bases. The trim removed 7 bases at V and 4 bases at J, leaving 5 bases unmatched. This CDR3 spans 13 amino acids. Germline CDR1 reads SQVTM; CDR2 reads ANQGSEA. The CDR3 protein is CSGGTGGAYEQYF. In nucleotides, the CDR3 is TGCAGCGGCGGGACAGGGGGCGCGTACGAGCAGTACTTC.

The genes are TRBV9 and TRBJ1-2, with D perhaps TRBD1 (5 bases). CDR3 size: 13 residues. Germline CDR1 reads SGDLS; CDR2 reads YYNGEE. V was pared by 0 bases and J by 2 bases, with 5 bases between. CDR3 loop: CASSVGQNYGYTF. In DNA, the CDR3 is TGTGCCAGCAGCGTAGGACAGAACTATGGCTACACCTTC.

The chain uses TRBV25-1 and TRBJ2-5; 7 bases align to TRBD2. V shed 0 bases, J shed 9 bases, and the junction held 10 bases outside the gene matches. This CDR3 comprises 15 residues. The germline gives CDR1 MGHDK, CDR2 SYGVNS. The CDR3 here is CASSEYLAETGSQYF. The CDR3, as DNA: TGTGCCAGCAGTGAATATCTAGCGGAAACCGGATCCCAGTACTTC.

The chain employs TRBV5-1 and TRBJ2-1; no clear D. V gave up 0 bases and J gave up 0 bases, with 7 bases separating them. The CDR3 spans 15 residues. Looked up from germline, CDR1 is SGHRS and CDR2 is YFSETQ. DNA of the CDR3: TGCGCCAGCAGCTTGGGGTTCGGCTCCTACAATGAGCAGTTCTTC. The encoded protein is CASSLGFGSYNEQFF.

The CDR3 coding sequence is TGCGCCAGCAGCCAAGGGGCTATCGAGCAGTTCTTC. Its protein is CASSQGAIEQFF. The gene calls are TRBV4-1 and TRBJ2-1; D remains unclear. The CDR3 spans 12 residues. The V and J ends lost 1 base and 10 bases respectively, with 8 bases between them. Germline assignment: CDR1 MGHRA and CDR2 YSYEKL.

This chain links TRBV5-4 with TRBJ2-2; 11 bases match TRBD2. Looked up from germline, CDR1 is SGHNT and CDR2 is YYREEE (reference sequence). CDR3 length: 18 amino acids. V was clipped by 0 bases and J by 2 bases; unmatched bases: 6. The CDR3, as DNA: TGTGCCAGCAGCTTGGGCTTACTAGCGGGAGCCAACACCGGGGAGCTGTTTTTT. Its translation: CASSLGLLAGANTGELFF.

The chain is built from TRBV28 and TRBJ2-1; TRBD1 might be the D (6 bases). The CDR3 length is 16 residues. Trimming took 4 bases from V and 2 from J, leaving 15 bases between them. CDR1 and CDR2 (germline): MDHEN, SYDVKM. CDR3 bases: TGTGCCAGCAGTTCTCCAGGGGAGCGGACCTACAATGAGCAGTTCTTC. Protein: CASSSPGERTYNEQFF.

The chain combines TRBV6-1 with TRBJ2-7; 8 positions agree with TRBD2. Germline CDR1 MNHNS, CDR2 SASEGT. V lost 11 bases and J lost 7; bases outside the gene matches: 16. The CDR3 sequence is 14 residues long. The CDR3 DNA is TGTGCCGGGGACGCCGGGACTAGGTCGGAAGAGCAGTACTTC. It specifies CAGDAGTRSEEQYF.

This clone showed up just once. V is TRBV13 and J is TRBJ2-1, with TRBD2 identical over 9 bases. Looked up from germline, CDR1 is PRHDT and CDR2 is FYEKMQ (reference sequence). The CDR3 spans 16 residues. V lost 2 bases and J lost 6; bases outside the gene matches: 8. The CDR3 nucleotides read TGTGCCAGCAGCTTATTGCGGGGGGGCTGGGGCAATGAGCAGTTCTTC. Translated, it gives CASSLLRGGWGNEQFF.

The V call is TRBV7-3, the J call TRBJ2-1; 7 positions match TRBD1. Trimming removed 3 bases from V and 10 bases from J; junction bases left unmatched: 6. CDR1 SGHTA and CDR2 FQGTGA come from the germline V gene. The CDR3 consists of 13 residues. The CDR3 loop is CASSLDRSLEQFF. CDR3 coding DNA: TGTGCCAGCAGCTTGGACAGGTCCCTCGAGCAGTTCTTC.

The chain carries TRBV10-3 and TRBJ2-5, with TRBD1 as a possible D gene (7 bases). The V gene's germline CDR1 is ENHRY and CDR2 SYGVKD. The CDR3 is 15 amino acids. The V end was cut by 8 bases, the J end by 4 bases, with 20 bases between. The CDR3 protein is CAIGSGQVEGETQYF. The CDR3 DNA follows: TGTGCCATCGGGTCCGGACAGGTGGAGGGAGAGACCCAGTACTTC.

V is TRBV28 and J is TRBJ1-3; D remains ambiguous. The CDR3 is 13 amino acids. Trimming stripped 9 bases from V and 0 bases from J, with 9 bases between. CDR1 MDHEN and CDR2 SYDVKM come from the germline V gene. This CDR3 reads CARQLSSGNTIYF. Here the CDR3 DNA reads TGTGCCAGACAGTTGTCCTCTGGAAACACCATATATTTT.

The rearrangement joins TRBV6-6 to TRBJ2-7; the D is unclear. The V end was cut by 2 bases, the J end by 6 bases, with 11 bases between. CDR1 is MNHNY, CDR2 SVGAGI, per germline (reference sequence). This CDR3 is built from 13 residues. The CDR3 nucleotides are TGTGCCAGCAGTTACCCGGGTTGGATCGAGCAGTACTTC. Translation: CASSYPGWIEQYF.

V is TRBV13 and J is TRBJ2-1; 8 positions match TRBD2. The V segment lost 0 bases and the J segment 8 bases; nucleotides outside the gene matches: 3. This CDR3 comprises 14 residues. Germline assignment: CDR1 PRHDT and CDR2 FYEKMQ (reference sequence). The CDR3 coding sequence is TGTGCCAGCAGCTTAGGCGGGGGGGCCCATGAGCAGTTCTTC. Protein sequence: CASSLGGGAHEQFF.

The chain links TRBV30 to TRBJ2-2; 9 bases line up with TRBD2. The CDR3 is made up of 16 amino acids. Germline lookup yields CDR1 GTSNPN and CDR2 SVGIG (reference sequence). V gave up 0 bases and J gave up 2 bases; unmatched junction bases: 4. CDR3 in DNA: TGTGCCTGGAGTGTATCTAGCGGGATAAACACCGGGGAGCTGTTTTTT. Protein: CAWSVSSGINTGELFF.